One sample yielded the 15 T cell receptor beta chains listed below, sequenced in a study of T-cell memory formation after mild COVID-19. TCRdb used MiXCR to reprocess the 5' RACE reads, holding one entry per CDR3 protein. The data hold around 320,000 distinct CDR3 sequences, with around 28% observed a single time. The sequenced sample was PBMCs or a T cell subset sorted from them (not recorded which). The origin of the receptors is an adult woman who had mild COVID-19 (a few samples of this study predate the infection). Cell type and time point are not known.

This chain connects TRBV15 to TRBJ2-7, with 10 bases lining up with TRBD2. This CDR3 region has 17 residues. The germline V gene has CDR1 LNHNV and CDR2 YYDKDF (reference sequence). V was pared by 1 base and J by 4 bases, with 10 bases of the junction left unmatched. CDR3: CATSRALTGTSAYEQYF. CDR3 nucleotides: TGTGCCACCAGCAGAGCCTTAACCGGGACTAGCGCGTACGAGCAGTACTTC. Using reference TRBV15 and TRBJ2-7 for the parts outside the CDR3, the full variable domain is DAMVIQNPRYQVTQFGKPVTLSCSQTLNHNVMYWYQQKSSQAPKLLFHYYDKDFNNEADTPDNFQSRRPNTSFCFLDIRSPGLGDTAMYLCATSRALTGTSAYEQYFGPGTRLTVT.

V is TRBV5-6 and J is TRBJ2-1; the match to TRBD1 covers 9 bases. CDR1 is SGHDT, CDR2 YYEEEE, per germline. The trim removed 0 bases at V and 5 bases at J, leaving 12 bases unmatched. The CDR3 is 18 residues long. CDR3 in amino acids: CASSLVALGQGPHNEQFF. The DNA for the CDR3 is TGTGCCAGCAGCTTGGTCGCTTTGGGACAGGGTCCCCACAATGAGCAGTTCTTC.

The chain has TRBV6-1 and TRBJ1-4; D not resolved. Germline lookup yields CDR1 MNHNS and CDR2 SASEGT. V was pared by 0 bases and J by 8 bases, with 4 bases between. The CDR3 is made up of 12 amino acids. Here the CDR3 reads CASSEAGEKLFF. In DNA form, the CDR3 reads TGTGCCAGCAGTGAAGCAGGCGAAAAACTGTTTTTT.

The chain carries TRBV20-1 and TRBJ2-3; 10 bases are shared with TRBD2. The CDR3 covers 15 residues. Germline CDR1 DFQATT, CDR2 SNEGSKA (reference sequence). J was trimmed by 6 bases and V by 3 bases; bases with no gene match: 9. The CDR3 DNA follows: TGCAGTGCTAGTCGAAGCGGGGGGGCGACGGATACGCAGTATTTT. It specifies CSASRSGGATDTQYF.

The rearrangement joins TRBV7-3 to TRBJ2-5; TRBD2 matches at 12 bases. The V and J ends lost 5 bases and 5 bases, in that order; junction bases with no gene match: 6. This CDR3 is built from 15 residues. The germline V gene has CDR1 SGHTA and CDR2 FQGTGA. The CDR3 coding sequence is TGTGCCAGCAGCCTAGCGGGAGGGATCTGGGAGACCCAGTACTTC. Residues: CASSLAGGIWETQYF. Complete variable domain (other parts from reference TRBV7-3 and TRBJ2-5): GAGVSQTPSNKVTEKGKYVELRCDPISGHTALYWYRQSLGQGPEFLIYFQGTGAADDSGLPNDRFFAVRPEGSVSTLKIQRTERGDSAVYLCASSLAGGIWETQYFGPGTRLLVL.

This clonotype was observed a handful of times. The chain uses TRBV20-1 and TRBJ2-1; 7 nucleotides line up with TRBD2. J was trimmed by 6 bases and V by 1 base; bases with no gene match: 9. Germline-derived CDR1 and CDR2 are DFQATT and SNEGSKA (reference sequence). This CDR3 has 15 residues. DNA of the CDR3: TGCAGTGCTAGAGTGACCGGGAGGTCCCCCAATGAGCAGTTCTTC. This encodes CSARVTGRSPNEQFF.

The CDR3 nucleotides are TGTGCCAGCAGTGCAGCTCCCGGCGGGGCAGTAGGTGGCTACACCTTC. Translating it yields CASSAAPGGAVGGYTF. The chain combines TRBV25-1 with TRBJ1-2, with a tentative D call TRBD1 (5 bases). V was trimmed by 4 bases and J by 7 bases, leaving 22 bases between them. Looked up from germline, CDR1 is MGHDK and CDR2 is SYGVNS. This CDR3 has 16 amino acids.

The chain is built from TRBV20-1 and TRBJ2-7; the D gene is possibly TRBD1 (6 bases). Germline V lookup: CDR1 DFQATT, CDR2 SNEGSKA (reference sequence). V was cut by 6 bases and J by 3 bases, with 21 bases left in between. The CDR3 loop spans 15 amino acids. CDR3 protein: CSAPQRGTRGYEQYF. CDR3 bases: TGCAGTGCCCCCCAAAGGGGGACGCGCGGCTACGAGCAGTACTTC.

CDR3 nucleotide sequence: TGTGCCAGCAGTTATCGACTTAGACAGGGGGACACCGGGGAGCTGTTTTTT. It codes for CASSYRLRQGDTGELFF. The chain joins TRBV6-5 to TRBJ2-2; 9 bases match TRBD1. The CDR3 extends over 17 amino acids. Germline V gene data show CDR1 as MNHEY and CDR2 as SVGAGI. The V and J ends lost 3 bases and 3 bases, in that order; junction bases with no gene match: 8.

This chain joins TRBV12-3 or TRBV12-4 and TRBJ1-5, with D hard to call. The CDR3 consists of 13 residues. The germline V and J ends were trimmed by 5 bases and 4 bases, with 9 bases remaining between them. The DNA for the CDR3 is TGTGCCAGCAGTCCCAGGATGAATCAGCCCCAGCATTTT. It encodes CASSPRMNQPQHF.

The chain uses TRBV7-8 and TRBJ2-3; the D is unclear. The V and J ends lost 2 bases and 5 bases respectively, with 5 bases between them. Germline assignment: CDR1 SGHVS and CDR2 FQNEAQ. CDR3 length: 12 amino acids. The CDR3 spells CASSLRVDTQYF. Here the CDR3 DNA reads TGTGCCAGCAGCTTACGAGTAGATACGCAGTATTTT.

This clonotype was recorded a few times. V usage is TRBV7-2 and J usage is TRBJ2-2; 9 bases match TRBD2. The V gene end was trimmed by 1 base and the J gene end by 5 bases; junction bases not matched to a gene: 8. This CDR3 is 17 amino acids long. The germline V gene encodes CDR1 SGHTA and CDR2 FQGNSA. Here the CDR3 DNA reads TGTGCCAGCAGCTTAGGCGGTAGCGGGAGAGTAACCGGGGAGCTGTTTTTT. Amino acids: CASSLGGSGRVTGELFF.

With regard to this clonotype: Relative to the germline gene, one junction end is altered; a read error may explain this. The chain employs TRBV18 and TRBJ1-1; 8 nucleotides agree with TRBD1. The CDR3 is 14 amino acids. Germline CDR1 and CDR2: KGHSH and LQKENI. The CDR3 region has the DNA TGTGCCAGCTCTTCCGGACAGGGTACTTTCCAGCGGGTCTTT. Protein sequence: CASSSGQGTFQRVF.

The rearrangement uses TRBV7-6 and TRBJ2-7; TRBD1 aligns across 7 bases. With V trimmed by 1 base and J by 4 bases, 4 bases remained unmatched. CDR1 and CDR2 (germline): SGHVS, FNYEAQ. The CDR3 sequence is 14 residues long. This chain's CDR3 is CASSLETGLYEQYF. The CDR3 region has the DNA TGTGCCAGCAGCTTAGAGACAGGGCTTTACGAGCAGTACTTC.

The chain is built from TRBV20-1 and TRBJ1-6, with D maybe TRBD1 (5 bases). V lost 0 bases and J 4 bases, leaving 10 bases between the germline ends. The germline V gene has CDR1 DFQATT and CDR2 SNEGSKA (reference sequence). This CDR3 contains 15 residues. DNA of the CDR3: TGCAGTGCTAGAGAGGGTCAGGGATATAATTCACCCCTCCACTTT. The encoded protein is CSAREGQGYNSPLHF.